The present T cell receptor (beta chain) was sequenced within a study of blood T cells in healthy people across ages. The authors ran a second PCR of roughly 6 to 11 cycles using a sample-barcoded 5' primer and a J-beta primer mix. Using its own MiXCR run on the 5' RACE reads, TCRdb lists one record per CDR3 protein. The table lists 850,000 to 950,000 distinct CDR3 sequences, under 30% of them singletons. Study-level points and caveats: For the donors, CMV status was unknown and possibly confounded expanded clonotype changes.

This clonotype was counted many times. The antigen remains undetermined. Peripheral blood from each donor was collected in a volume of 8.5 to 10 milliliters. Isolated PBMCs totaled at least 6.5 million in each sample. A minimum of 5 micrograms of total RNA was extracted per sample. This CDR3 contains 13 residues. V lost 2 bases, J lost 6 bases, and 8 bases lay in between. CDR1 SGHTA and CDR2 FQGNSA come from the germline V gene. Sequencing was carried out using blood. The chain links TRBV7-2 to TRBJ1-5, with TRBD1 as a possible D gene (6 bases). The TCR sequence derives from an elderly woman in good health. CDR3 protein: CASSLTGLQPQHF. The DNA of the CDR3 is TGTGCCAGCAGCTTAACAGGGCTTCAGCCCCAGCATTTT.